This is a list of T cell receptor beta chains from one sample in a study of monozygotic twins with cystic fibrosis. TCRdb's table, derived via immunoSEQ multiplex PCR, lists solely in-frame clones and lacks some. The sample holds about 35,000 clones, 66% seen once. Material for sequencing was blood. The receptors shown here come from a girl aged 10 to 17 with cystic fibrosis. CDR3s include the opening cysteine and the closing phenylalanine or tryptophan. D genes are given only for firm matches. Only some rows state a clone size, as once, few, many or a class for expanded clones.

clone size: -; V gene: TRBV4-3; J gene: TRBJ2-7; D gene: -; CDR3 DNA: TGCGCCAGCAGCCAAGTAGGGCTCAACGAGCAGTACTTC; CDR3 protein: CASSQVGLNEQYF
clone size: -; V gene: TRBV27; J gene: TRBJ1-4; D gene: -; CDR3 DNA: TGTGCCAGCAGCCTTCGACAGGTTCCTAATGAAAAACTGTTTTTT; CDR3 protein: CASSLRQVPNEKLFF
clone size: -; V gene: TRBV18; J gene: TRBJ2-1; D gene: -; CDR3 DNA: TGTGCCAGCTCCCTGGGCCCGAGGGGGGAGCAGTTCTTC; CDR3 protein: CASSLGPRGEQFF
clone size: -; V gene: TRBV19; J gene: TRBJ2-3; D gene: TRBD2; CDR3 DNA: TGTGCCAGTAGTGGACCGGGACTAGCGACAGATACGCAGTATTTT; CDR3 protein: CASSGPGLATDTQYF
clone size: few; V gene: TRBV4-3; J gene: TRBJ1-1; D gene: TRBD1; CDR3 DNA: TGCGCCAGCAGCCCAACAGGGGGAAACACTGAAGCTTTCTTT; CDR3 protein: CASSPTGGNTEAFF
clone size: few; V gene: TRBV20-1; J gene: TRBJ2-1; D gene: -; CDR3 DNA: TGCAGTGCTAGGATTTACAATGAGCAGTTCTTC; CDR3 protein: CSARIYNEQFF
clone size: few; V gene: TRBV7-8; J gene: TRBJ2-7; D gene: TRBD2; CDR3 DNA: TGTGCCAGCAGCCCAACTAGCGGGGGGGTTTACGAGCAGTACTTC; CDR3 protein: CASSPTSGGVYEQYF
clone size: -; V gene: TRBV18; J gene: TRBJ2-5; D gene: TRBD1; CDR3 DNA: TGTGCCAGCTCACCATCCGACAGGGGCACAGAGACCCAGTACTTC; CDR3 protein: CASSPSDRGTETQYF
clone size: -; V gene: TRBV19; J gene: TRBJ2-1; D gene: -; CDR3 DNA: TGTGCCAGTAGTATCCGCACTCGGGTTGGAGAGTTCTTC; CDR3 protein: CASSIRTRVGEFF
clone size: few; V gene: TRBV19; J gene: TRBJ2-7; D gene: -; CDR3 DNA: TGTGCCAGTAGTATTGTGGTGGATTCCTACGAGCAGTACTTC; CDR3 protein: CASSIVVDSYEQYF
clone size: -; V gene: TRBV9; J gene: TRBJ2-1; D gene: -; CDR3 DNA: TGTGCCAGCAGCGGCCTCTTTAATGAGCAGTTCTTC; CDR3 protein: CASSGLFNEQFF
clone size: -; V gene: TRBV29-1; J gene: TRBJ1-1; D gene: -; CDR3 DNA: TGCAGCGCTGAGGGCAGACTGGCGGGTACTGAAGCTTTCTTT; CDR3 protein: CSAEGRLAGTEAFF
clone size: -; V gene: TRBV30; J gene: TRBJ2-1; D gene: TRBD2; CDR3 DNA: TGTGCCTGGAGTGTTAGAGCGGGAGGGCCGTATGAGCAGTTCTTC; CDR3 protein: CAWSVRAGGPYEQFF
clone size: -; V gene: TRBV30; J gene: TRBJ1-2; D gene: TRBD1; CDR3 DNA: TGTGCCTGGGCGCCACCACAGGGGTACTATGGCTACACCTTC; CDR3 protein: CAWAPPQGYYGYTF
clone size: -; V gene: TRBV4-3; J gene: TRBJ2-2; D gene: TRBD1; CDR3 DNA: TGCGCCAGCAGCCTATTTAGGACAGGGGGCTATTCCGGGGAGCTGTTTTTT; CDR3 protein: CASSLFRTGGYSGELFF
clone size: -; V gene: TRBV6-5; J gene: TRBJ2-7; D gene: -; CDR3 DNA: TGTGCCAGCAGTTATCGGGGGGCGGGAGTAAACGAGCAGTACTTC; CDR3 protein: CASSYRGAGVNEQYF
clone size: -; V gene: TRBV5-5; J gene: TRBJ2-7; D gene: -; CDR3 DNA: TGTGCCAGCAGCTTCCCCGGGACCCACTACGAGCAGTACTTC; CDR3 protein: CASSFPGTHYEQYF
clone size: few; V gene: TRBV6-1; J gene: TRBJ2-2; D gene: -; CDR3 DNA: TGTGCCAGCAGTGAGCCCAGGAACACCGGGGAGCTGTTTTTT; CDR3 protein: CASSEPRNTGELFF
clone size: few; V gene: TRBV28; J gene: TRBJ1-1; D gene: TRBD1; CDR3 DNA: TGTGCCAGCAGCCTTCCCGGGACAGGGGCTGAAGCTTTCTTT; CDR3 protein: CASSLPGTGAEAFF
clone size: medium-sized; V gene: TRBV19; J gene: TRBJ1-5; D gene: -; CDR3 DNA: TGTGCCAGTAGTATGGGGCGGCCCCAGCCCCAGCATTTT; CDR3 protein: CASSMGRPQPQHF
clone size: once; V gene: TRBV4-3; J gene: TRBJ2-3; D gene: TRBD2; CDR3 DNA: TGCGCCAGCAGCCAAGACGGACTAGCGGGAGATCATACGCAGTATTTT; CDR3 protein: CASSQDGLAGDHTQYF
clone size: -; V gene: TRBV6-6; J gene: TRBJ2-7; D gene: -; CDR3 DNA: TGTGCCAGCAGTTTCGTCCCCGGCGAGCAGTACTTC; CDR3 protein: CASSFVPGEQYF
clone size: -; V gene: TRBV19; J gene: TRBJ2-1; D gene: -; CDR3 DNA: TGTGCCAGTAGTATAGTCTCCAATGAGCAGTTCTTC; CDR3 protein: CASSIVSNEQFF
clone size: -; V gene: TRBV19; J gene: TRBJ2-2; D gene: -; CDR3 DNA: TGTGCCACTCTCCGTCAGGGTGGGACCGGGGAGCTGTTTTTT; CDR3 protein: CATLRQGGTGELFF
clone size: -; V gene: TRBV7-9; J gene: TRBJ2-1; D gene: -; CDR3 DNA: TGTGCCAGCAGCTTAGATGATTGGGGAGAGCAGTTCTTC; CDR3 protein: CASSLDDWGEQFF
clone size: -; V gene: TRBV27; J gene: TRBJ2-5; D gene: TRBD1; CDR3 DNA: TGTGCCAGCAGGAAAGACCGGGACAGGGGCCAAGAGACCCAGTACTTC; CDR3 protein: CASRKDRDRGQETQYF
clone size: -; V gene: TRBV4-3; J gene: TRBJ2-1; D gene: TRBD1; CDR3 DNA: TGCGCCAGCAGCCAAACCCAGGGGGCGTTGGATGAGCAGTTCTTC; CDR3 protein: CASSQTQGALDEQFF
clone size: few; V gene: TRBV5-1; J gene: TRBJ1-1; D gene: -; CDR3 DNA: TGCGCCAGCAGCTTACAGGGAGGGAACACTGAAGCTTTCTTT; CDR3 protein: CASSLQGGNTEAFF
clone size: once; V gene: TRBV14; J gene: TRBJ2-1; D gene: -; CDR3 DNA: TGTGCCAGCAGCCAAGATTACAATGAGCAGTTCTTC; CDR3 protein: CASSQDYNEQFF
clone size: -; V gene: TRBV6-5; J gene: TRBJ2-5; D gene: TRBD2; CDR3 DNA: TGTGCCAGCAGTTACTCGTCTAGCGGGAGGGAAGAGACCCAGTACTTC; CDR3 protein: CASSYSSSGREETQYF
clone size: -; V gene: TRBV5-4; J gene: TRBJ2-3; D gene: TRBD2; CDR3 DNA: TGTGCCAGCAGCACGCCGGGACTAGCGGGAACAGATACGCAGTATTTT; CDR3 protein: CASSTPGLAGTDTQYF
clone size: -; V gene: TRBV5-1; J gene: TRBJ2-5; D gene: TRBD2; CDR3 DNA: TGCGCCAGCAGCGGGACTAGCGGGGAGGTAGAGACCCAGTACTTC; CDR3 protein: CASSGTSGEVETQYF
clone size: -; V gene: TRBV18; J gene: TRBJ2-1; D gene: -; CDR3 DNA: TGTGCCAGCTCACCGGGAGAGTACAATGAGCAGTTCTTC; CDR3 protein: CASSPGEYNEQFF
clone size: once; V gene: TRBV9; J gene: TRBJ2-5; D gene: -; CDR3 DNA: TGTGCCAGCAGCGTCCAAACAGGAGACCTCCAAGAGACCCAGTACTTC; CDR3 protein: CASSVQTGDLQETQYF
clone size: -; V gene: TRBV20-1; J gene: TRBJ2-1; D gene: TRBD1; CDR3 DNA: TGCAGTACCACAGGGGGCACTGAGCAGTTCTTC; CDR3 protein: CSTTGGTEQFF
clone size: few; V gene: TRBV7-9; J gene: TRBJ2-1; D gene: -; CDR3 DNA: TGTGCCAGCAGCTCCCGGGACCACCTCTCGGGTGAGCAGTTCTTC; CDR3 protein: CASSSRDHLSGEQFF
clone size: -; V gene: TRBV29-1; J gene: TRBJ2-5; D gene: -; CDR3 DNA: TGCAGCGCTAAAGGGCGGTTCCAAGAGACCCAGTACTTC; CDR3 protein: CSAKGRFQETQYF
clone size: -; V gene: TRBV7-6; J gene: TRBJ2-6; D gene: -; CDR3 DNA: TGTGCCAGCAGGCAGACAGCTGGGGCCAACGTCCTGACTTTC; CDR3 protein: CASRQTAGANVLTF
clone size: -; V gene: TRBV10-3; J gene: TRBJ2-1; D gene: -; CDR3 DNA: TGTGCCATCAGTGAGTTCGGTGAGCAGTTCTTC; CDR3 protein: CAISEFGEQFF
clone size: -; V gene: TRBV29-1; J gene: TRBJ2-4; D gene: -; CDR3 DNA: TGCAGCGTTGAGTGGGGAGCCAAAAACATTCAGTACTTC; CDR3 protein: CSVEWGAKNIQYF
clone size: -; V gene: TRBV27; J gene: TRBJ2-2; D gene: -; CDR3 DNA: TGTGCCAGCAGTTTATCGCCAGGGGCCGGGGAGCTGTTTTTT; CDR3 protein: CASSLSPGAGELFF
clone size: -; V gene: TRBV27; J gene: TRBJ2-1; D gene: TRBD1; CDR3 DNA: TGTGCCAGCAGTCCGAGACAGGGTAGGCATGAGCAGTTCTTC; CDR3 protein: CASSPRQGRHEQFF
clone size: -; V gene: TRBV7-2; J gene: TRBJ2-5; D gene: -; CDR3 DNA: TGTGCCAGCACCGGGGGCCCGCAAGAGACCCAGTACTTC; CDR3 protein: CASTGGPQETQYF
clone size: -; V gene: TRBV9; J gene: TRBJ2-1; D gene: -; CDR3 DNA: TGTGCCAGCAGCTCCCGGGCAGGTCTTGAGCAGTTCTTC; CDR3 protein: CASSSRAGLEQFF
clone size: -; V gene: TRBV11-2; J gene: TRBJ1-1; D gene: TRBD1; CDR3 DNA: TGTGCCAGCAGCTTAGTGTCAGGACAGGCGGACACTGAAGCTTTCTTT; CDR3 protein: CASSLVSGQADTEAFF
clone size: -; V gene: TRBV9; J gene: TRBJ2-2; D gene: TRBD1; CDR3 DNA: TGTGCCAGCAGCGCCCGGACAGGGATCACCGGGGAGCTGTTTTTT; CDR3 protein: CASSARTGITGELFF
clone size: -; V gene: TRBV7-9; J gene: TRBJ1-2; D gene: TRBD1; CDR3 DNA: TGTGCCAGCAGCCTCGGGGACAGGGGGTATGATGTGGATGGCTACACCTTC; CDR3 protein: CASSLGDRGYDVDGYTF
clone size: -; V gene: TRBV5-4; J gene: TRBJ2-7; D gene: TRBD2; CDR3 DNA: TGTGCCAGCAGCTCCGGACTAGCGGGAGGTACCTCCGGCGAGCAGTACTTC; CDR3 protein: CASSSGLAGGTSGEQYF
clone size: -; V gene: TRBV9; J gene: TRBJ1-2; D gene: -; CDR3 DNA: TGTGCCAGCAGCGTCGGAGCGAGGTATGGCTACACCTTC; CDR3 protein: CASSVGARYGYTF
clone size: few; V gene: TRBV4-1; J gene: TRBJ1-2; D gene: -; CDR3 DNA: TGCGCCAGCAGCCACCGGGGACTTACACACTATGGCTACACCTTC; CDR3 protein: CASSHRGLTHYGYTF
clone size: once; V gene: TRBV7-9; J gene: TRBJ1-2; D gene: TRBD1; CDR3 DNA: TGTGCCAGCAGCTTATTAGGGGACAGTACAGGAGGCTACACCTTC; CDR3 protein: CASSLLGDSTGGYTF
clone size: -; V gene: TRBV9; J gene: TRBJ2-2; D gene: -; CDR3 DNA: TGTGCCAGCCATAATCGGGACACCGGGGAGCTGTTTTTT; CDR3 protein: CASHNRDTGELFF